Listed below are T cell receptor beta chains from one sample, sequenced in a study of CD8+ T cells in alopecia areata. TCRdb's table, derived via immunoSEQ multiplex PCR, lists solely in-frame clones and lacks some. The repertoire holds 98,000 or so clones, with approximately 59% as singletons. Sequencing input: CD8+ T cells sorted from blood. The receptors originated from a human donor in good health. CDR3s include the opening cysteine and the closing phenylalanine or tryptophan. A D gene is named only where the DNA matches it firmly. Clone size is not always given. Where it is, it says once, few, many or a class for expanded clones.

D	V	J	size	CDR3	DNA
.	TRBV4-3	TRBJ2-7	.	CASSQDRASGLYEQYF	TGCGCCAGCAGCCAAGATAGGGCCAGCGGCCTCTACGAGCAGTACTTC
TRBD2	TRBV7-9	TRBJ2-7	.	CASSLAAGVHYEQYF	TGTGCCAGCAGCTTAGCGGCGGGGGTCCATTACGAGCAGTACTTC
TRBD1	TRBV19	TRBJ2-1	few	CASTPAGGAYNEQFF	TGTGCCAGTACCCCGGCAGGGGGCGCCTACAATGAGCAGTTCTTC
TRBD2	TRBV7-2	TRBJ2-7	few	CASSFEGSGGAYEQYF	TGTGCCAGCAGCTTTGAGGGTAGCGGGGGGGCCTACGAGCAGTACTTC
TRBD2	TRBV13	TRBJ2-7	.	CASSLGGWSPSGGYEQYF	TGTGCCAGCAGCTTAGGAGGTTGGTCGCCTAGCGGGGGATACGAGCAGTACTTC
TRBD1	TRBV27	TRBJ2-3	.	CASAGQGIPTDTQYF	TGTGCCAGCGCGGGACAGGGGATCCCCACAGATACGCAGTATTTT
.	TRBV9	TRBJ1-1	.	CASSERGFSNTEAFF	TGTGCCAGCAGTGAAAGGGGTTTCTCGAACACTGAAGCTTTCTTT
TRBD1	TRBV29-1	TRBJ1-2	.	CSVPRQGDNYGYTF	TGCAGCGTTCCCAGACAGGGGGATAACTATGGCTACACCTTC
.	TRBV15	TRBJ2-7	.	CATSGGGQGGSYEQYF	TGTGCCACCAGCGGGGGAGGACAGGGAGGGTCCTACGAGCAGTACTTC
.	TRBV7-2	TRBJ1-6	.	CASSQDRSPLHF	TGTGCCAGCAGCCAGGACAGATCACCCCTCCACTTT
.	TRBV6-5	TRBJ1-5	few	CASSSSGGNQPQHF	.
TRBD2	TRBV4-3	TRBJ2-1	.	CASSQDPQGGYNEQFF	TGCGCCAGCAGCCAAGATCCCCAGGGAGGGTACAATGAGCAGTTCTTC
TRBD2	TRBV4-1	TRBJ2-5	few	CASSHTGTSGEGETQYF	TGCGCCAGCAGCCATACCGGGACTAGCGGGGAGGGGGAGACCCAGTACTTC
TRBD1	TRBV30	TRBJ2-7	.	CAWGQGYEQYF	TGTGCCTGGGGACAGGGCTACGAGCAGTACTTC
TRBD1	TRBV4-3	TRBJ1-2	few	CASSQHHTGVANYGYTF	TGCGCCAGCAGCCAACACCATACAGGGGTAGCTAACTATGGCTACACCTTC
.	TRBV5-1	TRBJ2-2	.	CASSFSYINTGELFF	TGCGCCAGCAGCTTTTCTTACATCAACACCGGGGAGCTGTTTTTT
.	TRBV4-2	TRBJ1-2	few	CASSQGRGYTF	TGTGCCAGCAGCCAAGGACGGGGCTACACCTTC
TRBD1	TRBV4-2	TRBJ1-2	.	CASSQDLVGTGGGYTF	TGTGCCAGCAGCCAAGATCTAGTAGGGACAGGGGGTGGCTACACCTTC
TRBD2	TRBV11-2	TRBJ2-2	once	CATQRVAGSTGELFF	TGTGCCACCCAGCGGGTAGCGGGGAGCACCGGGGAGCTGTTTTTT
.	TRBV7-8	TRBJ2-3	few	CASSHSIWTDTQYF	TGTGCCAGCAGCCACTCCATCTGGACAGATACGCAGTATTTT
.	TRBV7-9	TRBJ2-6	.	CASSLESGSYSGANVLTF	TGTGCCAGCAGCTTAGAATCAGGGTCTTACTCTGGGGCCAACGTCCTGACTTTC
.	TRBV29-1	TRBJ2-1	once	CSVEGGEIYNEQFF	TGCAGCGTTGAAGGGGGCGAAATTTACAATGAGCAGTTCTTC
TRBD1	TRBV5-6	TRBJ2-7	few	CASSAGTGYEQYF	TGTGCCAGCAGCGCCGGGACAGGCTACGAGCAGTACTTC
.	TRBV4-3	TRBJ1-1	.	CASSQDPGEPEAFF	TGCGCCAGCAGCCAAGATCCAGGGGAACCTGAAGCTTTCTTT
.	TRBV7-9	TRBJ1-2	.	CASSLVTPDLYGYTF	TGTGCCAGCAGCTTAGTAACACCTGACCTCTATGGCTACACCTTC
TRBD2	TRBV13	TRBJ2-5	few	CASSLGVTSPQETQYF	TGTGCCAGCAGCTTAGGGGTGACTAGCCCGCAAGAGACCCAGTACTTC
TRBD1	TRBV13	TRBJ2-3	few	CASSPRGQGDTQYF	TGTGCCAGCAGCCCCAGGGGGCAGGGAGATACGCAGTATTTT
.	TRBV30	TRBJ2-7	.	CAWSAGSYEQYF	TGTGCCTGGAGTGCGGGAAGTTACGAGCAGTACTTC
.	TRBV19	TRBJ2-1	few	CASSAPLANYNEQFF	TGTGCCAGTAGTGCCCCCTTGGCAAACTACAATGAGCAGTTCTTC
.	TRBV9	TRBJ1-5	.	CASSGTALNQPQHF	TGTGCCAGCAGCGGGACAGCCTTGAATCAGCCCCAGCATTTT
.	TRBV9	TRBJ1-3	few	CASSVTPSGNTIYF	TGTGCCAGCAGCGTGACACCCTCTGGAAACACCATATATTTT
.	TRBV5-6	TRBJ2-1	few	CASSPEAGTTYNEQFF	TGTGCCAGCAGCCCAGAAGCCGGGACAACCTACAATGAGCAGTTCTTC
.	TRBV2	TRBJ1-2	.	CASTTDSNYGYTF	TGTGCCAGCACCACGGACAGTAACTATGGCTACACCTTC
.	TRBV11-2	TRBJ2-7	few	CASSLRAGQEQYF	TGTGCCAGCAGCTTACGTGCGGGGCAAGAGCAGTACTTC
.	TRBV5-6	TRBJ2-7	.	CASSLANFQPNSYEQYF	TGTGCCAGCAGCTTGGCCAATTTTCAGCCCAATTCCTACGAGCAGTACTTC
TRBD1	TRBV29-1	TRBJ1-1	.	CSVVGDRWNTEAFF	TGCAGCGTTGTAGGGGACAGATGGAACACTGAAGCTTTCTTT
.	TRBV5-6	TRBJ2-7	once	CASSLTPTYEQYF	TGTGCCAGCAGCCTGACTCCTACCTACGAGCAGTACTTC
TRBD1	TRBV13	TRBJ2-7	.	CASSLGGQGFYEQYF	TGTGCCAGCAGCTTAGGGGGACAGGGGTTCTACGAGCAGTACTTC
.	TRBV5-6	TRBJ2-1	few	CASSPSYWASGNEQFF	TGTGCCAGCAGCCCAAGCTATTGGGCCAGCGGCAATGAGCAGTTCTTC
.	TRBV10-3	TRBJ1-3	few	CATDGGSENTIYF	TGTGCCACCGACGGGGGTTCCGAAAACACCATATATTTT
.	TRBV30	TRBJ2-1	.	CAWGRESYNEQFF	TGTGCCTGGGGTCGGGAGTCCTACAATGAGCAGTTCTTC
.	TRBV19	TRBJ1-2	few	CASSTGQPQIYGYTF	TGTGCCAGTAGTACCGGACAGCCCCAGATCTATGGCTACACCTTC
TRBD1	TRBV7-9	TRBJ2-3	many	CASSLTGAGADTQYF	TGTGCCAGCAGCTTAACAGGGGCAGGGGCAGATACGCAGTATTTT
TRBD1	TRBV13	TRBJ2-2	once	CASSEPGQGLAGELFF	TGTGCCAGCAGCGAGCCAGGACAGGGCCTGGCCGGGGAGCTGTTTTTT
.	TRBV5-1	TRBJ1-1	.	CASSPGGANTEAFF	TGCGCCAGCAGCCCGGGCGGGGCGAACACTGAAGCTTTCTTT
.	TRBV13	TRBJ1-2	.	CASSSRVGGYTF	TGTGCCAGCAGCTCCAGGGTGGGCGGCTACACCTTC
.	TRBV27	TRBJ1-1	.	CASKDSTNTEAFF	TGTGCCAGCAAGGACAGCACGAACACTGAAGCTTTCTTT
.	TRBV2	TRBJ1-5	few	CASGLTLNQPQHF	TGTGCCAGCGGATTAACTTTGAATCAGCCCCAGCATTTT
.	TRBV27	TRBJ1-2	.	CASSLSAGTNYGYTF	TGTGCCAGCAGTTTGTCGGCAGGGACTAACTATGGCTACACCTTC
.	TRBV28	TRBJ2-2	.	CASSLYQGVDTGELFF	TGTGCCAGCAGTTTATACCAGGGTGTCGACACCGGGGAGCTGTTTTTT
TRBD1	TRBV5-6	TRBJ2-5	.	CASSFGTGDYQETQYF	TGTGCCAGCAGCTTCGGGACAGGGGATTACCAAGAGACCCAGTACTTC
TRBD2	TRBV5-6	TRBJ2-1	few	CASSLGLASDEQFF	TGTGCCAGCAGCTTGGGACTAGCGAGCGATGAGCAGTTCTTC
TRBD2	TRBV13	TRBJ2-3	.	CASSLRRGLVTDTQYF	TGTGCCAGCAGCTTAAGAAGGGGACTAGTGACAGATACGCAGTATTTT
.	TRBV5-5	TRBJ1-2	.	CASSLNPDRPHYGYTF	TGTGCCAGCAGCCTCAACCCTGACAGGCCCCACTATGGCTACACCTTC